The 26 T cell receptor beta chains in this list originate from one sample, sequenced in a study of yellow fever vaccine responses in identical twins. From the RT-PCR reads, TCRdb called clonotypes with MiXCR, one entry per CDR3 protein. The data contain about 8,700 distinct CDR3 sequences, roughly 88% of them singletons. Sequenced material: T cells from blood (PBMCs), unsorted or a sorted subset (not recorded which), taken before or after yellow fever vaccination (not recorded which). Receptors were obtained from a woman younger than 30 who received the yellow fever vaccine.

This chain links TRBV6-1 with TRBJ1-1; D possibly corresponds to TRBD1 (5 bases). V was shortened by 7 bases and J by 3 bases, with 24 bases between the two germline ends. Germline CDR1 reads MNHNS; CDR2 reads SASEGT. The CDR3 is 17 residues long. Written as DNA, the CDR3 is TGTGCCAGCACTAAACTAAAAGGGCGGGGCGAATACACTGAAGCTTTCTTT. Residues: CASTKLKGRGEYTEAFF.

CDR3 nucleotide sequence: TGTGCCATCAGTGAGTCGATCGGGGGAGTAGACACTGAAGCTTTCTTT. Amino acids: CAISESIGGVDTEAFF. The V gene is TRBV10-3, the J gene TRBJ1-1; maybe TRBD1 (5 bases). The CDR3 has 16 amino acids. V lost 0 bases to trimming and J lost 3 bases, with 14 bases between them. CDR1 is ENHRY, CDR2 SYGVKD, per germline.

Worth noting for this clonotype: One junction end does not reproduce the germline sequence, and a read error may be involved. The rearrangement links TRBV19 to TRBJ2-1; 9 bases are shared with TRBD2. The CDR3 consists of 17 residues. Germline lookup yields CDR1 LNHDA and CDR2 SQIVND (reference sequence). The CDR3 protein is CASSIAGVVLGYNEQFF. The CDR3 coding sequence is TGTGCCAGTAGCATAGCGGGAGTGGTTTTGGGCTACAATGAGCAGTTCTTC. Filled out from reference TRBV19 and TRBJ2-1, the complete variable domain reads DGGITQSPKYLFRKEGQNVTLSCEQNLNHDAMYWYRQDPGQGLRLIYYSQIVNDFQKGDIAEGYSVSREKKESFPLTVTSAQKNPTAFYLCASSIAGVVLGYNEQFFGPGTRLTVL.

The chain couples TRBV28 to TRBJ2-1; D is unclear. V shed 3 bases and J shed 0 bases, with 6 bases lying between them. CDR1 is MDHEN and CDR2 is SYDVKM in the germline V gene. The CDR3 loop spans 14 amino acids. The CDR3 DNA reads TGTGCCAGCAGTTTGGGCCTCTCCTACAATGAGCAGTTCTTC. It translates to CASSLGLSYNEQFF.

The CDR3 reads CASRPHGTPDTGELFF. For the CDR3, the DNA is TGTGCCAGCAGGCCCCACGGGACTCCAGACACCGGGGAGCTGTTTTTT. The V gene is TRBV25-1, the J gene TRBJ2-2; TRBD2 might be the D (6 bases). Germline CDR1 is MGHDK and CDR2 is SYGVNS. CDR3 length equals 16 residues. Deletions cut 6 bases from V and 3 bases from J, with 17 bases between.

The rearrangement joins TRBV2 to TRBJ2-7, with 9 bases identical to TRBD1. This CDR3 spans 15 amino acids. J was trimmed by 2 bases and V by 4 bases; bases with no gene match: 6. Germline CDR1 SNHLY, CDR2 FYNNEI. CDR3 sequence (DNA): TGTGCCAGCAGTGTTCAGGGACAGGGCACCTACGAGCAGTACTTC. It encodes CASSVQGQGTYEQYF.

The chain employs TRBV6-2 or TRBV6-3 and TRBJ2-5; TRBD2 matches at 8 bases. CDR3 size: 16 residues. Germline V gene sequence: CDR1 MNHEY, CDR2 SVGEGT. Trimming took 0 bases from V and 3 from J; bases not matched to a gene: 6. For the CDR3, the DNA is TGTGCCAGCAGTTACTCTATGAGTAGCGGGAAAGAGACCCAGTACTTC. This encodes CASSYSMSSGKETQYF.

The chain links TRBV3-1 to TRBJ2-2; D is ambiguous. Trimming left V 4 bases short and J 4 bases short, with 13 bases between. In germline, CDR1 is LGHDT, CDR2 YNNKEL (reference sequence). The length of the CDR3 is 15 residues. In DNA form, the CDR3 reads TGTGCCAGCAGCCCCCCGCCCCCGAGCACCGGGGAGCTGTTTTTT. Amino acids: CASSPPPPSTGELFF.

The chain has TRBV7-2 and TRBJ2-1; a possible D gene is TRBD2 (5 bases). This CDR3 spans 15 amino acids. Germline CDR1 SGHTA, CDR2 FQGNSA. Trimming stripped 0 bases from V and 3 bases from J, with 9 bases between. CDR3 in amino acids: CASSLAVGSYNEQFF. In DNA form, the CDR3 reads TGTGCCAGCAGCTTAGCGGTGGGGAGCTACAATGAGCAGTTCTTC.

The chain couples TRBV23-1 to TRBJ2-1, with D perhaps matching TRBD1 (5 bases). Being an ORF, TRBV23-1 has a function that is uncertain. The CDR3 runs 18 residues. Between the trimmed V and J ends, which lost 1 base and 7 bases, there was a span of 23 bases. CDR3: CASSQYNPGLKGENEQFF. CDR3 nucleotide sequence: TGCGCCAGCAGTCAATATAACCCGGGCCTCAAAGGGGAAAATGAGCAGTTCTTC.

The sample holds one count of this clonotype. The V and J genes are TRBV24-1 and TRBJ2-7; perhaps TRBD2 as D (6 bases). Germline V gives CDR1 KGHDR, CDR2 SFDVKD. The CDR3 has 12 residues. Trimming took 9 bases from V and 1 from J, leaving 9 bases between them. The CDR3: CATSGGSYEQYF. The DNA of the CDR3 is TGTGCCACCTCTGGGGGGTCCTACGAGCAGTACTTC.

In this sample, this clonotype turned up once. This chain connects TRBV6-1 to TRBJ1-2; 9 bases are a match to TRBD1. J gave up 4 bases and V 4 bases, and 7 bases lay outside the gene matches. The germline gives CDR1 MNHNS, CDR2 SASEGT. The CDR3 is made up of 15 amino acids. The DNA for the CDR3 is TGTGCCAGCAGTGGTCCGGGACAGGGTCTCTATGGCTACACCTTC. This codes for CASSGPGQGLYGYTF.

The chain couples TRBV14 to TRBJ2-1, with 10 bases fitting TRBD2. The CDR3 loop spans 15 amino acids. V dropped 3 bases and J dropped 5; count of bases not matched to a gene: 4. CDR1 is SGHDN, CDR2 FVKESK, per germline. The CDR3 sequence: CASSHGTSAHNEQFF. For the CDR3, the DNA is TGTGCCAGCAGCCACGGGACTAGCGCGCACAATGAGCAGTTCTTC.

J is TRBJ2-5 and V is TRBV11-1; 9 bases map to TRBD2. V dropped 0 bases and J dropped 3; count of bases not matched to a gene: 5. Germline V lookup: CDR1 SGHAT, CDR2 FQDESV (reference sequence). The CDR3 extends over 16 amino acids. CDR3 in DNA: TGTGCCAGCAGCTTAGCGCGACTAGCGGATAAAGAGACCCAGTACTTC. This sequence encodes CASSLARLADKETQYF.

The J gene is TRBJ1-1, the V gene TRBV7-6, with D perhaps matching TRBD1 (5 bases). The CDR3 consists of 15 residues. The V and J ends lost 5 bases and 5 bases respectively, with 18 bases between them. Germline CDR1 reads SGHVS; CDR2 reads FNYEAQ. CDR3 loop: CASSPLQGVNTEAFF. The CDR3 DNA reads TGTGCCAGCAGCCCACTCCAGGGAGTTAATACTGAAGCTTTCTTT.

The rearrangement joins TRBV4-1 to TRBJ1-1; TRBD1 agrees at 8 bases. This CDR3 region has 14 residues. J was trimmed by 6 bases and V by 4 bases; bases with no gene match: 7. Germline-derived CDR1 and CDR2 are MGHRA and YSYEKL. The CDR3 loop is CASSRGTGTSEAFF. CDR3 DNA sequence: TGCGCCAGCAGCCGGGGGACAGGAACCTCTGAAGCTTTCTTT.

The chain is built from TRBV7-9 and TRBJ1-1; no firm D call. V was cut by 7 bases and J by 1 base, with 10 bases left in between. Germline CDR1 reads SEHNR; CDR2 reads FQNEAQ (reference sequence). CDR3 size: 13 residues. The CDR3, as DNA: TGTGCCAGCACCTGGAGTGAGAACACTGAAGCTTTCTTT. It is translated as CASTWSENTEAFF.

The genes are TRBV23-1 and TRBJ2-7; D is unclear. TRBV23-1 is recorded as an ORF, its role being uncertain. The CDR3 extends over 15 amino acids. The ends were cut back, 0 bases at V and 6 bases at J, with 15 bases in the middle. In nucleotides, the CDR3 is TGCGCCAGCAGTCAATCTTGGAAGATTGCGAGCGAGCAGTACGTC. The encoded protein is CASSQSWKIASEQYV.

The chain is built from TRBV13 and TRBJ2-1, with D perhaps matching TRBD1 (7 bases). V shed 5 bases and J shed 7 bases, with 18 bases lying between them. From germline, CDR1 is PRHDT and CDR2 FYEKMQ (reference sequence). The CDR3 spans 15 residues. CDR3 sequence reads: CASSAGQISGNEQFF. CDR3 bases: TGTGCCAGCAGCGCGGGACAGATCAGTGGAAATGAGCAGTTCTTC.

This clonotype was seen a few times. The V and J genes are TRBV27 and TRBJ1-2; D gene uncertain. CDR3 length: 14 residues. V was clipped by 3 bases and J by 2 bases, with 10 bases between them. Germline V gene data show CDR1 as MNHEY and CDR2 as SMNVEV (reference sequence). This CDR3 is CASSLREGNYGYTF. The CDR3 region has the DNA TGTGCCAGCAGTTTGAGGGAGGGCAACTATGGCTACACCTTC.

The chain links TRBV6-1 to TRBJ2-2, with TRBD1 identical over 10 bases. This CDR3 is built from 15 residues. The V and J ends lost 3 bases and 7 bases, in that order; junction bases with no gene match: 5. Germline CDR1 and CDR2: MNHNS and SASEGT. The CDR3 bases are TGTGCCAGCAGTGAGCAGACAGGGGGCGTCGGGGAGCTGTTTTTT. This encodes CASSEQTGGVGELFF.

This clonotype turned up a few times. The rearrangement joins TRBV28 to TRBJ1-1, with D unresolved. Trimming cost V 7 bases and J 1 base, with 10 bases left between them. The CDR3 is 13 amino acids. Germline V lookup: CDR1 MDHEN, CDR2 SYDVKM. As DNA, the CDR3 is TGTGCCAGCACCGAGCTCCAGAACACTGAAGCTTTCTTT. Encoded protein: CASTELQNTEAFF.

The chain links TRBV11-1 to TRBJ2-1; no firm D call. The length of the CDR3 is 9 residues. Trimming removed 5 bases at V and 10 bases at J, with 3 bases between. Germline CDR1 reads SGHAT; CDR2 reads FQDESV (reference sequence). As DNA, the CDR3 is TGTGCCAGCAGCGACGAGCAGTTCTTC. It is translated as CASSDEQFF.

The genes are TRBV15 and TRBJ1-2; 9 bases agree with TRBD1. V trimming: 5 bases; J trimming: 4 bases; junction bases outside the gene matches: 2. The germline V gene has CDR1 LNHNV and CDR2 YYDKDF (reference sequence). The CDR3 spans 13 residues. The chain's CDR3 is CATSGTGIYGYTF. The CDR3 nucleotides read TGTGCCACCAGCGGGACAGGGATCTATGGCTACACCTTC.

The V gene is TRBV28, the J gene TRBJ2-7; 10 positions match TRBD2. This CDR3 has 15 amino acids. CDR1 and CDR2 (germline): MDHEN, SYDVKM. DNA of the CDR3: TGTGCCAGCAGCTCAGGGACTAGCGCCAACTACGTGCAGTACGTC. This codes for CASSSGTSANYVQYV.

The chain recombines TRBV11-1 with TRBJ2-1, with a weak D call TRBD1 (5 bases). The V end was cut by 9 bases, the J end by 5 bases, with 17 bases between. The CDR3 covers 14 residues. From germline, CDR1 is SGHAT and CDR2 FQDESV (reference sequence). Here the CDR3 DNA reads TGTGCCAGTATCATCGGCACAGGCCACAATGAGCAGTTCTTC. It codes for CASIIGTGHNEQFF.